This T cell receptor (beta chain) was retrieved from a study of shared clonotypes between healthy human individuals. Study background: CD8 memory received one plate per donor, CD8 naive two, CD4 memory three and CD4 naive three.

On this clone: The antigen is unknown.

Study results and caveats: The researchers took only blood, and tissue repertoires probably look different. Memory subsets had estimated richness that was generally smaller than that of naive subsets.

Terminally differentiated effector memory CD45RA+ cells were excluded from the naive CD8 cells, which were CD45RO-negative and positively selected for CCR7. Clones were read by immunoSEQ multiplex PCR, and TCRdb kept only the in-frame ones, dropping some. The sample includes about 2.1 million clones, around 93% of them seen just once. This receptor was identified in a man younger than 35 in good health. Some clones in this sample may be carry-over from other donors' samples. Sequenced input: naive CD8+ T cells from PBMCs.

The CDR3 DNA sequence: TGTGCCAGCAGCTTGTACAGGGGGAGCTCCTACGAGCAGTACTTC. This gives the protein CASSLYRGSSYEQYF. This chain connects TRBV5-4 to TRBJ2-7; TRBD1 matches 8 bases. The V and J ends lost 1 base and 0 bases, in that order; junction bases with no gene match: 3. CDR3 length equals 15 residues. In germline, CDR1 is SGHNT, CDR2 YYREEE (reference sequence).